The 21 T cell receptor beta chains presented below share a single source sample, sequenced in a study of blood T cells in healthy people across ages. A J-beta primer mix and a sample-barcoded 5' primer were used in a second PCR of roughly 7 to 12 cycles. TCRdb independently ran MiXCR on the 5' RACE reads; one entry per CDR3 protein. The table lists over 1,300,000 distinct CDR3 sequences, approximately 60% of them singletons. Sequenced material: blood. These receptors were collected from a man aged 18 to 29 in good health.

The chain links TRBV7-6 to TRBJ2-4; TRBD1 aligns across 9 bases. The better agreement between TRBJ2-7 and the DNA end casts doubt on the J call. CDR1 SGHVS and CDR2 FNYEAQ come from the germline V gene. The CDR3 covers 17 residues. The CDR3 loop is CASSSPGQGIPSYEQYF. The CDR3 region has the DNA TGTGCCAGCAGCTCGCCGGGACAGGGTATCCCTTCCTACGAGCAGTACTTC.

The rearrangement uses TRBV4-1 and TRBJ2-5; 9 nucleotides match TRBD2. The CDR3 spans 17 residues. The J segment lost 5 bases and the V segment lost 0 bases, leaving 10 bases of the junction unmatched. CDR1 is MGHRA, CDR2 YSYEKL, per germline. CDR3 residues: CASSQDQAGGPRETQYF. The CDR3 nucleotides are TGCGCCAGCAGCCAAGATCAAGCGGGAGGCCCGAGGGAGACCCAGTACTTC.

The genes are TRBV20-1 and TRBJ2-1; D unclear. The CDR3 is 16 residues long. V lost 2 bases, J lost 3 bases, and 17 bases lay in between. Germline lookup yields CDR1 DFQATT and CDR2 SNEGSKA (reference sequence). CDR3 coding DNA: TGCAGTGCTAGAAAGGACGGAACGAACAACTACAATGAGCAGTTCTTC. Its translation: CSARKDGTNNYNEQFF.

The gene calls are TRBV4-1 and TRBJ2-4, with 7 nucleotides matching TRBD2. This CDR3 is built from 14 residues. Trimming at V came to 6 bases and at J to 13 bases, leaving 15 bases not matched to a gene. Germline-derived CDR1 and CDR2 are MGHRA and YSYEKL. CDR3 residues: CASSPRDYNFEQYF. CDR3 coding DNA: TGCGCCAGCAGTCCCCGGGACTACAACTTTGAGCAGTACTTC.

On this clonotype itself: One end of the junction varies from germline; a read error may be responsible. The chain is built from TRBV12-3 or TRBV12-4 and TRBJ2-3; D remains ambiguous. The CDR3 totals 14 residues. The CDR3 DNA reads as TGTGCCAGCAGTTTAGCGGTCTGCACAGATACGCGGTATTTT. The encoded protein is CASSLAVCTDTRYF.

This chain uses TRBV10-2 with TRBJ2-5; D is ambiguous. Trimming removed 0 bases from V and 5 bases from J, with 10 bases in between. CDR1 is WSHSY, CDR2 SAAADI, per germline. CDR3 length: 14 amino acids. This CDR3 reads CASSESGLWETQYF. The CDR3 DNA follows: TGCGCCAGCAGTGAGTCAGGGTTATGGGAGACCCAGTACTTC.

The CDR3 region is CAISYPGHHQGVNYGYTF. The CDR3 region has the DNA TGTGCCATCAGTTATCCCGGACACCACCAAGGGGTTAACTATGGCTACACCTTC. This chain links TRBV10-3 with TRBJ1-2, with TRBD1 as a possible D gene (5 bases). Germline V gene sequence: CDR1 ENHRY, CDR2 SYGVKD. The CDR3 runs 18 residues. The V gene lost 5 bases and the J gene lost 1 base, with 23 bases spanning the gap.

The genes are TRBV6-5 and TRBJ2-4, with TRBD1 identical over 7 bases. V shed 8 bases and J 3 bases; nucleotides not matched to a gene: 4. Germline lookup yields CDR1 MNHEY and CDR2 SVGAGI. The CDR3 extends over 13 amino acids. The CDR3 DNA sequence: TGTGCCAGCCAAGGGGGCGGCAAAAACATTCAGTACTTC. Its protein is CASQGGGKNIQYF.

In this sample, this clonotype turned up a few times. The chain combines TRBV6-1 with TRBJ1-1, with D unclear. The V end was cut by 6 bases, the J end by 2 bases, with 4 bases between. The CDR3 covers 11 residues. Germline V CDR1 and CDR2: MNHNS, SASEGT. The CDR3 is CASRDNTEAFF. As DNA, the CDR3 is TGTGCCAGCAGAGATAACACTGAAGCTTTCTTT.

In the case of this clonotype: The germline gene is not matched at one end of the junction; a read error may be the cause. The chain combines TRBV27 with TRBJ1-4; D possibly corresponds to TRBD1 (5 bases). This CDR3 comprises 15 residues. Per germline, CDR1 MNHEY and CDR2 SMNVEV (reference sequence). The CDR3 bases are TGTGCCAGAAGTTTACGGGGCAGGAGGGGCGAAAAACTGTTTTTT. As protein: CARSLRGRRGEKLFF.

This clonotype was detected once. The chain couples TRBV20-1 to TRBJ1-1; 7 bases align to TRBD1. This CDR3 spans 13 amino acids. Germline trimming cut 2 bases from V and 7 bases from J; bases unmatched to any gene: 7. Per the germline V gene, CDR1 is DFQATT and CDR2 is SNEGSKA (reference sequence). CDR3 region: CSARPRQGIEAFF. For the CDR3, the DNA is TGCAGTGCTAGACCTCGACAGGGAATTGAAGCTTTCTTT.

This clonotype was seen a handful of times. This rearrangement joins TRBV25-1 to TRBJ2-6; D gene ambiguous. The CDR3 sequence is 13 residues long. Trimming shortened V by 3 bases and J by 2 bases, and 2 bases separated the two germline ends. CDR1 MGHDK and CDR2 SYGVNS come from the germline V gene. DNA for the CDR3: TGTGCCAGCAGTGAGCCTGGGGCCAACGTCCTGACTTTC. Its protein is CASSEPGANVLTF.

The gene calls are TRBV25-1 and TRBJ2-7, with D hard to call. TRBJ2-5 matches the DNA end more closely, so the J call is doubtful. This CDR3 is 14 amino acids long. Germline-derived CDR1 and CDR2 are MGHDK and SYGVNS. CDR3 protein: CASSDGQLGETQYF. The CDR3 DNA sequence: TGTGCCAGCAGTGACGGTCAACTTGGGGAGACCCAGTACTTC.

The chain employs TRBV12-3 or TRBV12-4 and TRBJ2-1; no reliable D call. This CDR3 comprises 12 residues. With 7 bases removed from V and 5 bases from J, the gap between germline ends came to 9 bases. CDR3 residues: CASTPGHNEQFF. The CDR3 DNA is TGTGCCAGCACCCCTGGCCACAATGAGCAGTTCTTC.

This clonotype was recorded once. The rearrangement joins TRBV6-6 to TRBJ1-2, with TRBD1 matching over 8 bases. Looked up from germline, CDR1 is MNHNY and CDR2 is SVGAGI (reference sequence). V lost 2 bases, J lost 7 bases, and 18 bases stayed unmatched. This CDR3 comprises 18 residues. The CDR3 DNA sequence: TGTGCCAGCAGTTACACTCTACCGGGACAGGCCTTTAATTTTGGCTACACCTTC. It encodes CASSYTLPGQAFNFGYTF.

This clonotype was seen only a few times. V gene TRBV10-3 combines with J gene TRBJ2-5, with TRBD2 identical over 10 bases. Gene TRBJ2-7 matches the end of the DNA better, so the J call may be wrong. From germline, CDR1 is ENHRY and CDR2 SYGVKD. This CDR3 has 14 amino acids. CDR3 nucleotide sequence: TGTGCCATCAGTGAGCTAGCGGGAGAGGTCGAGCAGTACTTC. This codes for CAISELAGEVEQYF.

This sequence joins TRBV4-2 and TRBJ2-7; D is perhaps TRBD2 (6 bases). Trimming pared 0 bases from V and 3 bases from J, leaving 9 bases between. Germline V CDR1 and CDR2: LGHNA, YNFKEQ. This CDR3 has 14 residues. This chain's CDR3 is CASSQDWRGYEQYF. In nucleotides, the CDR3 is TGTGCCAGCAGCCAAGATTGGCGGGGCTACGAGCAGTACTTC.

This clonotype was seen only a few times. This rearrangement joins TRBV6-4 to TRBJ2-3, with D perhaps TRBD2 (6 bases). The CDR3 runs 15 residues. The germline V gene has CDR1 MRHNA and CDR2 SNTAGT. V lost 2 bases to trimming and J lost 5 bases, with 14 bases between them. The CDR3 DNA sequence: TGTGCCAGCAGTGACGGGGGGAGAGCACAAGATACGCAGTATTTT. This gives the protein CASSDGGRAQDTQYF.

This clonotype was observed a single time. The chain has TRBV6-1 and TRBJ1-5; D uncertain. Deletions cut 8 bases from V and 5 bases from J, with 22 bases between. CDR3 size: 16 residues. In germline, CDR1 is MNHNS, CDR2 SASEGT. CDR3: CASQWVRASRDQPQHF. In DNA form, the CDR3 reads TGTGCCAGCCAGTGGGTACGGGCCTCTAGAGATCAGCCCCAGCATTTT.

This chain uses TRBV18 with TRBJ2-7; perhaps TRBD1 as D (6 bases). V was clipped by 3 bases and J by 2 bases, with 11 bases between them. This CDR3 region has 14 residues. Germline V CDR1 and CDR2: KGHSH, LQKENI. The DNA of the CDR3 is TGTGCCAGCTCACCTGGGGACAAGCCCTACGAGCAGTACTTC. Translated: CASSPGDKPYEQYF.

This clonotype has only a few counts. The V gene is TRBV4-1, the J gene TRBJ2-7; D may be TRBD1 (6 bases). Germline V lookup: CDR1 MGHRA, CDR2 YSYEKL. The CDR3 sequence is 17 residues long. V lost 0 bases to trimming and J lost 3 bases, with 18 bases between them. The CDR3 region is CASSQDLGTRTGYEQYF. In DNA form, the CDR3 reads TGCGCCAGCAGCCAAGATCTTGGGACAAGGACGGGCTACGAGCAGTACTTC.